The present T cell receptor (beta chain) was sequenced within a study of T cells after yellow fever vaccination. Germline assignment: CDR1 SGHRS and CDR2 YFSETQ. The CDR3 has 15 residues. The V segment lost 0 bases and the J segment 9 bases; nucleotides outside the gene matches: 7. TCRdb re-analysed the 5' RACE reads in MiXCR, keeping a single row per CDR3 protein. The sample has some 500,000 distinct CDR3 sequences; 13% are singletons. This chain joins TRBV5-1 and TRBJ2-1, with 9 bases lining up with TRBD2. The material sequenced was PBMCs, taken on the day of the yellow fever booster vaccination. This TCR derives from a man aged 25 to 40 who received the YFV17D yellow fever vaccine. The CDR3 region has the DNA TGCGCCAGCAGCTTGGAGGCGGGAGGGCCCTCTGAGCAGTTCTTC. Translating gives CASSLEAGGPSEQFF.